The 26 T cell receptor beta chains reported below all come from one sample, sequenced in a study of T cells in women clearing cervical HPV infection. TCRdb's table, derived via immunoSEQ multiplex PCR, lists solely in-frame clones and lacks some. Its table lists tens of thousands of clones. Sequencing input: blood buffy coat. The receptors shown here come from a woman aged 18 to 69 with a cervical HPV16 infection that either progressed to CIN3+ or cleared (not recorded which).

About this clone: The read ends 3 residues shy of where the CDR3 ends; the end is completed using the germline J gene. The gene calls are TRBV5-6 and TRBJ2-1; D possibly corresponds to TRBD2 (5 bases). The germline gives CDR1 SGHDT, CDR2 YYEEEE. The CDR3 covers 14 residues. The V end lost 6 bases, the J end lost 4 bases, and 14 bases lay between the germline ends. CDR3 amino acids: CASKTSSIYNEQFF. The CDR3 DNA, read in part, is TGTGCCAGCAAAACTAGTTCCATTTACAATGAG.

Comments on this clone: The sequence runs out 3 residues before the end of the CDR3; the remainder is reconstructed from the germline J gene. The rearrangement joins TRBV30 to TRBJ1-2; D is unclear. This CDR3 region has 15 residues. CDR1 GTSNPN and CDR2 SVGIG come from the germline V gene (reference sequence). Incomplete CDR3 DNA: TGTGCCTGGAGTGTATTTACTAGCGGGAGGGCTGAC. It translates to CAWSVFTSGRAD. The CDR3 reads in full as CAWSVFTSGRADYTF. Variable domain in full (rest from reference TRBV30 and TRBJ1-2): SQTIHQWPATLVQPVGSPLSLECTVEGTSNPNLYWYRQAAGRGLQLLFYSVGIGQISSEVPQNLSASRPQDRQFILSSKKLLLSDSGFYLCAWSVFTSGRADYTFGSGTRLTVV.

For this clone: Coverage ceases 3 residues before the CDR3 finishes, and the germline J gene fills in the end. The chain uses TRBV6-4 and TRBJ2-5, with 7 bases aligning to TRBD2. V was clipped by 7 bases and J by 3 bases; unmatched bases: 11. The CDR3 has 15 amino acids. From germline, CDR1 is MRHNA and CDR2 SNTAGT. The CDR3 loop is CASTVWGGSKETQYF. The sequenced CDR3 bases are TGTGCCAGCACTGTCTGGGGGGGGTCTAAAGAGACC.

About this clone: Read data end 3 residues before the CDR3 end; the end is taken from the germline J gene. This chain connects TRBV5-1 to TRBJ2-2; 9 bases agree with TRBD2. V was pared by 4 bases and J by 1 base, with 2 bases of the junction left unmatched. Germline CDR1 is SGHRS and CDR2 is YFSETQ. The CDR3 extends over 15 amino acids. CDR3 loop: CASSIAGVNTGELFF. The part of the CDR3 DNA that was read is TGCGCCAGCAGCATAGCGGGGGTGAACACCGGGGAG.

With regard to this clone: The sequence runs out 3 residues before the end of the CDR3; the remainder is reconstructed from the germline J gene. This sequence joins TRBV9 and TRBJ2-7; 7 bases are a match to TRBD2. V was clipped by 5 bases and J by 5 bases; unmatched bases: 19. The CDR3 loop spans 17 amino acids. Germline CDR1 is SGDLS and CDR2 is YYNGEE. CDR3 DNA, as far as it was read: TGTGCCAGCAGTTCCGGAGGGGACTATCACTCCGGGGACGAG. It yields the protein CASSSGGDYHSGDE. From start to end, the CDR3 is CASSSGGDYHSGDEQYF.

About this clone: The read terminates 3 residues ahead of where the CDR3 ends, so the germline J gene completes it. V and J are TRBV19 and TRBJ1-1; D perhaps matches TRBD1 (5 bases). This CDR3 has 14 amino acids. The germline gives CDR1 LNHDA, CDR2 SQIVND (reference sequence). The CDR3 here is CASSIGGTGETAFF. Incomplete CDR3 DNA: TGTGCCAGTAGTATAGGAGGGACGGGGGAGACA.

Turning to this clone: The read halts 3 residues ahead of the CDR3 end, with the missing end drawn from the germline J gene. This chain joins TRBV6-2 or TRBV6-3 and TRBJ1-1, with D possibly TRBD1 on 6 matching bases. Germline V CDR1 and CDR2: MNHEY, SVGEGT. Trimming cost V 7 bases and J 1 base, with 10 bases left between them. The CDR3 spans 13 residues. The CDR3 loop reads CASIDRPNTEAFF. The sequenced part of the CDR3 DNA is TGTGCCAGCATCGACAGGCCGAACACTGAA.

To note about this clone: From the germline J gene comes the end of the CDR3, since the read stops 3 residues before it. The chain joins TRBV27 to TRBJ1-5; D may be TRBD1 (5 bases). Germline-derived CDR1 and CDR2 are MNHEY and SMNVEV (reference sequence). The V gene lost 4 bases and the J gene lost 2 bases, with 9 bases spanning the gap. The CDR3 length is 14 residues. The CDR3 region is CASSWGVGNQPQHF. Incomplete CDR3 DNA: TGTGCCAGCAGTTGGGGGGTTGGCAATCAGCCC.

Concerning this clone itself: The CDR3 is cut off 3 residues early in the read; its end comes from the germline J gene. This chain uses TRBV19 with TRBJ2-1, with D tentatively TRBD1 (6 bases). Trimming removed 1 base from V and 6 bases from J, with 13 bases in between. The CDR3 has 15 residues. Germline V CDR1 and CDR2: LNHDA, SQIVND (reference sequence). CDR3: CASSIGQVRGNEQFF. CDR3 DNA (partial): TGTGCCAGTAGTATAGGACAGGTCAGGGGCAATGAG.

A word on this clone: Its ends do not fully match the called genes, so a read error is possible. The read terminates 3 residues ahead of where the CDR3 ends, so the germline J gene completes it. The chain joins TRBV6-2 or TRBV6-3 to TRBJ2-3, with 8 nucleotides matching TRBD1. Germline CDR1 and CDR2: MNHEY and SVGEGT. This CDR3 has 14 residues. Incomplete CDR3 DNA: TGTGCCAGCAGTTACTCGACAGGGGCAGAGACG. Amino acids: CASSYSTGAET. The CDR3, in full, reads CASSYSTGAETQYF.

A word on this clone: The sequenced fragment ends 3 residues before the CDR3 boundary, so the rest is inferred from the germline J gene. This rearrangement joins TRBV7-2 to TRBJ2-1; 7 nucleotides line up with TRBD2. The germline gives CDR1 SGHTA, CDR2 FQGNSA. The ends lost 8 bases at V and 0 bases at J; junction bases unmatched: 7. This CDR3 contains 15 residues. The part of the CDR3 DNA that was read is TGTGCCAGCGGCGGGGGTCCGAACTCCTACAATGAG. This translates into CASGGGPNSYNE. The full CDR3 reads CASGGGPNSYNEQFF.

Comments on this clone: One end of the junction fails to match germline, which may point to a read error. The CDR3 end is not reached by the read, which stops 3 residues before it; the germline J gene fills it in. Other DNA variants within this sample encode the same CDR3. V is TRBV7-9 and J is TRBJ1-3; the D is unclear. The CDR3 has 13 amino acids. Germline CDR1 reads SEHNR; CDR2 reads FQNEAQ (reference sequence). The DNA read from the CDR3 is TGTGCCAGCAGCCAGACGGGTGGAAACACT. It yields the protein CASSQTGGNT. Given in full, the CDR3 is CASSQTGGNTIYF.

Comments on this clone: The CDR3 end falls 3 residues outside the read, so it is completed with the germline J gene. The chain uses TRBV14 and TRBJ1-2; 10 nucleotides agree with TRBD1. Germline V gene data show CDR1 as SGHDN and CDR2 as FVKESK. The CDR3 extends over 13 amino acids. V gave up 3 bases and J gave up 6 bases; unmatched junction bases: 1. The CDR3 here is CASSHGTGDGYTF. The CDR3 DNA, read in part, is TGTGCCAGCAGCCATGGGACAGGGGATGGC. The complete variable domain, with remaining parts taken from reference TRBV14 and TRBJ1-2, reads EAGVTQFPSHSVIEKGQTVTLRCDPISGHDNLYWYRRVMGKEIKFLLHFVKESKQDESGMPNNRFLAERTGGTYSTLKVQPAELEDSGVYFCASSHGTGDGYTFGSGTRLTVV.

On this clone itself: The read ends 3 residues before the CDR3 terminus; that terminus is restored from the germline J gene. The J gene is TRBJ1-2, the V gene TRBV18; TRBD1 matches 7 bases. This CDR3 contains 15 residues. Germline CDR1 and CDR2: KGHSH and LQKENI. The CDR3 spells CASSPRTGSYNDYTF. The sequenced CDR3 bases are TGTGCCAGCTCACCCCGGACAGGCTCCTACAATGAC.

Points on this clone: The CDR3 goes on 3 residues after the read ends, and that part is filled in from the germline J gene. The gene calls are TRBV19 and TRBJ2-4; D not resolved. This CDR3 spans 11 amino acids. Germline CDR1 is LNHDA and CDR2 is SQIVND (reference sequence). CDR3 bases read: TGTGCCAGTAGTATAGAGTCAGGT. Translated, it gives CASSIESG. The CDR3 in its entirety is CASSIESGQYF.

With respect to this clone: The read ends 3 residues before the CDR3 terminus; that terminus is restored from the germline J gene. The V and J genes are TRBV20-1 and TRBJ1-2; TRBD1 is a possible D gene (5 bases). V shed 6 bases and J shed 5 bases, with 10 bases lying between them. Germline lookup yields CDR1 DFQATT and CDR2 SNEGSKA (reference sequence). This CDR3 has 11 amino acids. CDR3 region: CSANRNYGYTF. The CDR3 DNA, read in part, is TGCAGTGCCAACAGGAATTATGGC.

On this clone itself: With the read ending 3 residues before the CDR3 end, the germline J gene is used to fill in that end. The chain carries TRBV2 and TRBJ2-5; TRBD2 might be the D (6 bases). Trimming pared 6 bases from V and 5 bases from J, leaving 13 bases between. This CDR3 has 13 amino acids. Germline V gene lookup returns CDR1 SNHLY and CDR2 FYNNEI. CDR3 sequence: CASREAGKETQYF. Incomplete CDR3 DNA: TGTGCCAGCAGGGAGGCGGGGAAGGAGACC.

In the case of this clone: The CDR3 end lies 3 residues beyond the end of the read and is filled in from the germline J gene. Other DNA sequences in the sample encode the same CDR3. The genes are TRBV19 and TRBJ2-4, with TRBD1 as a possible D gene (5 bases). The germline V and J ends were trimmed by 6 bases and 0 bases, with 12 bases remaining between them. The CDR3 is 15 residues long. The germline V gene has CDR1 LNHDA and CDR2 SQIVND (reference sequence). CDR3: CASSMTAIAKNIQYF. CDR3 bases read: TGTGCCAGTAGCATGACAGCCATAGCCAAAAACATT.

Concerning this clone: The CDR3 is cut off 3 residues early in the read; its end comes from the germline J gene. This sequence joins TRBV6-2 or TRBV6-3 and TRBJ2-5; TRBD2 aligns across 7 bases. The CDR3 consists of 14 residues. V was clipped by 3 bases and J by 3 bases; unmatched bases: 4. Germline V gene sequence: CDR1 MNHEY, CDR2 SVGEGT. This CDR3 reads CASSYGGSKETQYF. The sequenced CDR3 bases are TGTGCCAGCAGTTATGGCGGGAGTAAAGAGACC.

Concerning this clone: The read ends 3 residues shy of where the CDR3 ends; the end is completed using the germline J gene. The V call is TRBV20-1, the J call TRBJ1-2; weak D call: TRBD1 (6 bases). Germline V gives CDR1 DFQATT, CDR2 SNEGSKA (reference sequence). The CDR3 contains 11 residues. The V gene lost 6 bases and the J gene lost 4 bases, with 9 bases spanning the gap. CDR3 protein: CSAGQIYGYTF. CDR3 DNA (partial): TGCAGTGCCGGACAGATCTATGGC.

As to this clone: The CDR3 end falls 3 residues outside the read, so it is completed with the germline J gene. The chain recombines TRBV18 with TRBJ2-7, with 15 bases fitting TRBD2. The CDR3 runs 16 residues. From germline, CDR1 is KGHSH and CDR2 LQKENI. Trimming removed 1 base from V and 4 bases from J; junction bases left unmatched: 2. CDR3 sequence reads: CASSPLGTSGRYEQYF. The covered CDR3 bases are TGTGCCAGCTCACCACTGGGGACTAGCGGGAGGTACGAG.

As regards this clone: Germline and junction disagree at one end, which may indicate a read error. The read falls 3 residues short of the CDR3 end, and the missing part is taken from the germline J gene. The genes are TRBV6-1 and TRBJ2-1; 9 nucleotides agree with TRBD2. This CDR3 comprises 15 residues. Germline V gene sequence: CDR1 MNHNS, CDR2 SASEGT. The covered CDR3 bases are TGTGCCAGCAGGGAAGGACTAGCGCCTTTGGATGAG. Amino acids: CASREGLAPLDE. The full CDR3 reads CASREGLAPLDEQFF.

As concerns this clone: The CDR3 end is not reached by the read, which stops 3 residues before it; the germline J gene fills it in. The sample has other DNA sequences that encode this CDR3 too. The genes are TRBV19 and TRBJ1-2; 11 positions match TRBD1. The CDR3 is made up of 15 amino acids. Germline V gene lookup returns CDR1 LNHDA and CDR2 SQIVND (reference sequence). CDR3 bases read: TGTGCCAGTAGTTTGGACAGGGGGCCCACCTACGAC. It codes for CASSLDRGPTYD. In full, the CDR3 is CASSLDRGPTYDYTF.

To note about this clone: The CDR3 end is not reached by the read, which stops 3 residues before it; the germline J gene fills it in. The chain carries TRBV6-2 or TRBV6-3 and TRBJ1-2; 7 nucleotides match TRBD1. This CDR3 has 14 amino acids. Per germline, CDR1 MNHEY and CDR2 SVGEGT. The V segment lost 7 bases and the J segment 6 bases; nucleotides outside the gene matches: 11. The chain's CDR3 is CASTSRQGRHGYTF. CDR3 DNA, as far as it was read: TGTGCCAGCACCTCAAGACAGGGAAGGCATGGC.

In regard to this clone: The CDR3 end falls 3 residues outside the read, so it is completed with the germline J gene. The gene calls are TRBV2 and TRBJ2-1; TRBD2 aligns across 9 bases. This CDR3 has 14 amino acids. Germline loops: CDR1 SNHLY, CDR2 FYNNEI. Germline trimming cut 4 bases from V and 4 bases from J; bases unmatched to any gene: 2. Incomplete CDR3 DNA: TGTGCCAGCAGTGGACTAGCGGATTACAATGAG. Protein product: CASSGLADYNE. The full CDR3 is CASSGLADYNEQFF.

CDR3 amino acids: CAWSVRAGGNEKLFF. The sequenced CDR3 bases are TGTGCCTGGAGTGTACGGGCAGGGGGTAATGAAAAA. The gene calls are TRBV30 and TRBJ1-4; 7 bases line up with TRBD1. Read sequence stops 3 residues before the CDR3 end, and the germline J gene provides the missing end. The CDR3 totals 15 residues. Unmatched junction bases numbered 5, after V lost 0 bases and J lost 4 bases. Germline lookup yields CDR1 GTSNPN and CDR2 SVGIG (reference sequence).